This T cell receptor beta chain emerged from a study of T cell repertoires in cytomegalovirus infection. Study-level information: CMV infection and matching HLA type were both indicated by public TCR beta signatures. Study-level findings and limits: HLA-C-restricted CMV clonotypes gave the most frequent clonotype in two of eight donors.

The CDR3 totals 15 residues. Germline CDR1 is SGHNT and CDR2 is YYREEE (reference sequence). Trimming took 2 bases from V and 4 from J; bases not matched to a gene: 8. Note on this clonotype: The antigen remains undetermined.

TCRdb analysed the reads with MiXCR anew, one entry per CDR3 protein. This table holds 310,000 or so distinct CDR3 sequences, roughly a tenth found once. This TCR was sampled from a human donor in good health (CMV status not recorded). Some clones in this sample may be carry-over from other donors' samples. The gene calls are TRBV5-4 and TRBJ2-5, with 7 bases that match TRBD1. The sequenced sample consisted of PBMCs. The CDR3: CASSFTTGSRETQYF. CDR3 in DNA: TGTGCCAGCAGCTTCACGACAGGGTCTCGAGAGACCCAGTACTTC. Complete variable domain (other parts from reference TRBV5-4 and TRBJ2-5): ETGVTQSPTHLIKTRGQQVTLRCSSQSGHNTVSWYQQALGQGPQFIFQYYREEENGRGNFPPRFSGLQFPNYSSELNVNALELDDSALYLCASSFTTGSRETQYFGPGTRLLVL.